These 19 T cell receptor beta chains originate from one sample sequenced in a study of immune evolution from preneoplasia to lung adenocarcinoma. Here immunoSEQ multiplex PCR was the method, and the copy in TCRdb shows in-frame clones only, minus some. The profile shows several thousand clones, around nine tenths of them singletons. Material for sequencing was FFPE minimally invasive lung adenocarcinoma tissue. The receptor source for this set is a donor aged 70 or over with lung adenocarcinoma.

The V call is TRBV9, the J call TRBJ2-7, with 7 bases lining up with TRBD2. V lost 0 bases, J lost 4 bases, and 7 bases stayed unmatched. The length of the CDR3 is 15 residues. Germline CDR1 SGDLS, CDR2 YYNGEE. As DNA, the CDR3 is TGTGCCAGCAGCGTAGCTACTGGGGGGGTGTACGAGCAGTACTTC. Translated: CASSVATGGVYEQYF.

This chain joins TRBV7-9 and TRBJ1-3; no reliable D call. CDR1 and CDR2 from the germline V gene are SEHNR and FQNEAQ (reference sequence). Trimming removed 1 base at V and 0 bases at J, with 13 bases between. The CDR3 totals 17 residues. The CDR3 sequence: CASSLGRRLVSGNTIYF. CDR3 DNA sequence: TGTGCCAGCAGCTTAGGCCGACGGCTCGTCTCTGGAAACACCATATATTTT. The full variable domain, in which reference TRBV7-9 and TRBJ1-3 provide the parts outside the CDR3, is DTGVSQNPRHKITKRGQNVTFRCDPISEHNRLYWYRQTLGQGPEFLTYFQNEAQLEKSRLLSDRFSAERPKGSFSTLEIQRTEQGDSAMYLCASSLGRRLVSGNTIYFGEGSWLTVV.

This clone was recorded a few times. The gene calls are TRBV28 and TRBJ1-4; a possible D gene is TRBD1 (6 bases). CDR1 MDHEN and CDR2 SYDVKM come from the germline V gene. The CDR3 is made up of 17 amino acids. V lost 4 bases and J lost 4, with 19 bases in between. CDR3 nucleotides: TGTGCCAGCAGTTCATCTACAGGGTCGGGGATTAATGAAAAACTGTTTTTT. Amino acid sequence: CASSSSTGSGINEKLFF.

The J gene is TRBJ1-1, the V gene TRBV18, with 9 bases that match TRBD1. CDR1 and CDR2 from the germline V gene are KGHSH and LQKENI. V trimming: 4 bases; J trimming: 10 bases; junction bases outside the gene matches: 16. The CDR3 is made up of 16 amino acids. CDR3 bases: TGTGCCAGCTCACGAGGGGGGCAACAGGGGGCCCTGAGAGCTTTCTTT. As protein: CASSRGGQQGALRAFF.

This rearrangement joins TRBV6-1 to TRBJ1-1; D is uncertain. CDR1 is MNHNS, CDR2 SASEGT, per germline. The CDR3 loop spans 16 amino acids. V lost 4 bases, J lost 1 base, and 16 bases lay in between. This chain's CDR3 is CASSVETLWSNTEAFF. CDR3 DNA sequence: TGTGCCAGCAGTGTCGAGACCCTCTGGTCGAACACTGAAGCTTTCTTT.

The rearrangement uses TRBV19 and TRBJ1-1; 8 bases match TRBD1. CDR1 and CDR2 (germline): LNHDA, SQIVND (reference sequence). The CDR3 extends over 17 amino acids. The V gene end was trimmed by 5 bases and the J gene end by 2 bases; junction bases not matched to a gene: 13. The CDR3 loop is CASSVSRQGPANTEAFF. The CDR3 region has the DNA TGTGCCAGTAGTGTCTCTCGACAGGGGCCGGCCAACACTGAAGCTTTCTTT.

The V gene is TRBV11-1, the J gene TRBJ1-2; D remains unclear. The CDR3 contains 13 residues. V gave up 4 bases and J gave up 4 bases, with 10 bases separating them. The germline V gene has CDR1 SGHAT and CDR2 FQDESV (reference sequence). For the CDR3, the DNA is TGTGCCAGCAGCTCCGGGTTGATCTATGGCTACACCTTC. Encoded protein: CASSSGLIYGYTF. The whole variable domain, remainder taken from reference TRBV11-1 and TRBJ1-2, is EAEVAQSPRYKITEKSQAVAFWCDPISGHATLYWYRQILGQGPELLVQFQDESVVDDSQLPKDRFSAERLKGVDSTLKIQPAELGDSAMYLCASSSGLIYGYTFGSGTRLTVV.

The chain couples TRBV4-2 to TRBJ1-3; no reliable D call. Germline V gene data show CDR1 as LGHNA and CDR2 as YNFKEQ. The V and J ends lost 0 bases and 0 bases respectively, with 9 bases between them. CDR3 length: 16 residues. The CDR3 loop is CASSQDSGHSGNTIYF. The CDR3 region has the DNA TGTGCCAGCAGCCAAGATTCCGGGCACTCTGGAAACACCATATATTTT.

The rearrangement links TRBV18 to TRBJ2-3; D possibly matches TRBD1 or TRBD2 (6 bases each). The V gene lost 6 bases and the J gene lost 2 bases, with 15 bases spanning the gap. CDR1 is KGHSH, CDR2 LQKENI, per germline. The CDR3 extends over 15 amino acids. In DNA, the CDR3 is TGTGCCAGCTCCCAGCGGGCAGGGGTCACAGATACGCAGTATTTT. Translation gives CASSQRAGVTDTQYF. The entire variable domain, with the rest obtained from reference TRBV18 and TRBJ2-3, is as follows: NAGVMQNPRHLVRRRGQEARLRCSPMKGHSHVYWYRQLPEEGLKFMVYLQKENIIDESGMPKERFSAEFPKEGPSILRIQQVVRGDSAAYFCASSQRAGVTDTQYFGPGTRLTVL.

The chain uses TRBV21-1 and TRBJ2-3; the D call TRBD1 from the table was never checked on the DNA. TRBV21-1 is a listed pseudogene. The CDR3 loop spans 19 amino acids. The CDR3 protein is CASSKVWTDELYPTDTQYF. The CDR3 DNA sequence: TGTGCCAGCAGCAAAGTGTGGACAGATGAGTTGTATCCCACAGATACGCAGTATTTT.

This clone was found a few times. The DNA for the CDR3 is TGTGCCAGCAGTCCGACGACTAGCGGCAATGAGCAGTTCTTC. The encoded protein is CASSPTTSGNEQFF. V usage is TRBV27 and J usage is TRBJ2-1, with 9 bases matching TRBD2. The V and J ends lost 5 bases and 6 bases, in that order; junction bases with no gene match: 5. Germline values: CDR1 MNHEY, CDR2 SMNVEV (reference sequence). This CDR3 comprises 14 residues.

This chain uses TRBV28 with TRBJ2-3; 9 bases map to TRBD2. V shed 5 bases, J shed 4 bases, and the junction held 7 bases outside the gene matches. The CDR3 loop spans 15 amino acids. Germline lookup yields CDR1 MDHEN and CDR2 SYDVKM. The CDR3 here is CASSLVSGSSDTQYF. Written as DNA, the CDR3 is TGTGCCAGCAGTCTGGTTAGCGGGAGTTCAGATACGCAGTATTTT.

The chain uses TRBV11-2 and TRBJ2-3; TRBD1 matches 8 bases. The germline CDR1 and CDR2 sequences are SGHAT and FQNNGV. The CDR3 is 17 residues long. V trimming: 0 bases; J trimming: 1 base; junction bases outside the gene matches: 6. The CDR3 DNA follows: TGTGCCAGCAGCTTAGATTCGCAGGGGGCTGGCACAGATACGCAGTATTTT. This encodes CASSLDSQGAGTDTQYF. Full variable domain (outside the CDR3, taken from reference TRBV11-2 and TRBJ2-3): EAGVAQSPRYKIIEKRQSVAFWCNPISGHATLYWYQQILGQGPKLLIQFQNNGVVDDSQLPKDRFSAERLKGVDSTLKIQPAKLEDSAVYLCASSLDSQGAGTDTQYFGPGTRLTVL.

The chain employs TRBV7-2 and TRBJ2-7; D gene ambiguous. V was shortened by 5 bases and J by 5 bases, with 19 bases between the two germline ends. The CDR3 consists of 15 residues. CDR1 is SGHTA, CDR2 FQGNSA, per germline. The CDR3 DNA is TGTGCCAGCAGCCCTAATTACAGCCGGCACCACGAGCAGTACTTC. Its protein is CASSPNYSRHHEQYF.

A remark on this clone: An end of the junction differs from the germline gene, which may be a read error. CDR3 region: CASSLGEGTYEQYF. CDR3 sequence (DNA): TGTGCTAGCAGCCTAGGGGAGGGGACCTACGAGCAGTACTTC. The rearrangement joins TRBV7-7 to TRBJ2-7, with 7 positions matching TRBD2. The CDR3 consists of 14 residues. Germline lookup yields CDR1 SSHAT and CDR2 FNYEAQ (reference sequence).

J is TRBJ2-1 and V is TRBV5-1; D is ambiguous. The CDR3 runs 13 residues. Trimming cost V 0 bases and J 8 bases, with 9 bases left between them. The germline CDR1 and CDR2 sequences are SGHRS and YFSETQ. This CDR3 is CASSLDTRHEQFF. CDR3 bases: TGCGCCAGCAGCTTGGATACCCGGCATGAGCAGTTCTTC.

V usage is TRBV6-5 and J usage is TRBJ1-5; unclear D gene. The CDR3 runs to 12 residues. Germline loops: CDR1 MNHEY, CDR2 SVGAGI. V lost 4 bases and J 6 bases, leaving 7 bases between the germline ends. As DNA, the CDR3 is TGTGCCAGCAGTTTACGCGGTCAGCCCCAGCATTTT. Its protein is CASSLRGQPQHF.

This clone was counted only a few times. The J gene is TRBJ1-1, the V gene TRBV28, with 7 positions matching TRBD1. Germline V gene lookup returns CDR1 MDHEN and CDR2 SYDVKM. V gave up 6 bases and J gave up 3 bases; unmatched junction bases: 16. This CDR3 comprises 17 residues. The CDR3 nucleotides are TGTGCCAGCAGATTCGACAGGGCCTTTATGGGGGACACTGAAGCTTTCTTT. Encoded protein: CASRFDRAFMGDTEAFF.

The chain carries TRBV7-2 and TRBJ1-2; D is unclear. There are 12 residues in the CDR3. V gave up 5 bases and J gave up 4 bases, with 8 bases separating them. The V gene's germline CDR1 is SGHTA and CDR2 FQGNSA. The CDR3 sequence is CASSKWTYGYTF. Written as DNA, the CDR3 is TGTGCCAGCAGCAAATGGACCTATGGCTACACCTTC.